The T cell receptor beta chain described here comes from a study of cytomegalovirus exposure and HLA in healthy donors. This CDR3 region has 12 residues. Trimming stripped 4 bases from V and 2 bases from J, with 6 bases between. CDR1 is SGDLS and CDR2 is YYNGEE in the germline V gene. Vbeta (60) and Jbeta (13) primers were used in the PCR. TCRdb's copy holds only in-frame clones and misses some; the assay was immunoSEQ multiplex PCR. The data contain about 180,000 clones, around 80% of them singletons. The material sequenced was PBMCs. The receptor's source is a woman between 40 and 50 years old in good health and CMV-seronegative. The chain uses TRBV9 and TRBJ1-1, with D unresolved. CDR3 sequence (DNA): TGTGCCAGCAGCCCACTTAACACTGAAGCTTTCTTT. The encoded protein is CASSPLNTEAFF.